This T cell receptor (beta chain) was observed in a study of blood T cells in healthy people across ages. Healthy Caucasian individuals from Russia aged about 6 to 90 were enrolled as donors. This clonotype was seen more than once but under ten times. Its antigen is unidentified. Study conclusions and caveats: Versus aged donors, long-lived donors had higher diversity and more naive CD4+ cells. Diversity of TCR beta per million T cells declined in a roughly linear way with age.

The germline V gene encodes CDR1 KGHSH and CDR2 LQKENI. V dropped 1 base and J dropped 3; count of bases not matched to a gene: 4. This CDR3 is 18 amino acids long. The second PCR ran about 6 to 11 cycles with a sample-barcoded 5' primer and J-beta primers. Any given sample supplied a minimum of 2.5 million CDR3-containing paired-end reads. A single record per CDR3 protein comes from TCRdb applying MiXCR to the 5' RACE reads. Of some 900,000 distinct CDR3 sequences detected, around 30% appear once; the ten largest clones hold 17%. The TCR originated in an elderly woman in good health. Sequencing was performed on blood. The chain has TRBV18 and TRBJ2-4, with 15 bases matching TRBD2. In nucleotides, the CDR3 is TGTGCCAGCTCACCACGGGGACTAGCGGGGGGACACAAAAACATTCAGTACTTC. Its protein is CASSPRGLAGGHKNIQYF.